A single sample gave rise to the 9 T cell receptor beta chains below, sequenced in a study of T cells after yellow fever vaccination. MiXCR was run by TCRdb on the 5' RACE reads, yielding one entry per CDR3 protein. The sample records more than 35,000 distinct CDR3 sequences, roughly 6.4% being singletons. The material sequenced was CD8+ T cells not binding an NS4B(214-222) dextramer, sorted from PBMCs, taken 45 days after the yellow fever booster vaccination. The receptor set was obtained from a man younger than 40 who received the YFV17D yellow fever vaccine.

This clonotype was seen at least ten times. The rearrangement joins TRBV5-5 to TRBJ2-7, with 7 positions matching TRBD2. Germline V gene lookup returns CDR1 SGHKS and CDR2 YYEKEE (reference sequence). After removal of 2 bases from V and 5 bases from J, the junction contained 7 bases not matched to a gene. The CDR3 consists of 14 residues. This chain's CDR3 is CASSFLTSADEQYF. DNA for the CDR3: TGTGCCAGCAGCTTCCTTACTAGCGCGGACGAGCAGTACTTC.

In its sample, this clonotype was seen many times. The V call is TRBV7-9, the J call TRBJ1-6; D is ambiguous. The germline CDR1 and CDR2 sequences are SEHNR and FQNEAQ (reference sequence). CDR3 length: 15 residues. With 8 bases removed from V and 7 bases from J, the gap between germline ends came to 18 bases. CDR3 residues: CASPQDREGNSPLHF. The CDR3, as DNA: TGTGCCAGCCCCCAGGATCGGGAGGGCAATTCACCCCTCCACTTT.

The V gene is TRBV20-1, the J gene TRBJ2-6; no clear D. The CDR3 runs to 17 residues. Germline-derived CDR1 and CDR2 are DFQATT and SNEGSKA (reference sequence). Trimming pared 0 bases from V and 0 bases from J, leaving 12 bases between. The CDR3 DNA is TGCAGTGCTAGAGAGGAAAGACTGGACTCTGGGGCCAACGTCCTGACTTTC. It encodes CSAREERLDSGANVLTF.

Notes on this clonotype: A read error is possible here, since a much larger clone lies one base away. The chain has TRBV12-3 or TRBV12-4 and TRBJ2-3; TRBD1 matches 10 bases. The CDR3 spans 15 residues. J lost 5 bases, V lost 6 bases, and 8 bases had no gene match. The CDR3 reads CASSQSWTGGDTQYF. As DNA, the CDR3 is TGTGCCAGCAGCCAATCCTGGACAGGGGGAGATACGCAGTATTTT.

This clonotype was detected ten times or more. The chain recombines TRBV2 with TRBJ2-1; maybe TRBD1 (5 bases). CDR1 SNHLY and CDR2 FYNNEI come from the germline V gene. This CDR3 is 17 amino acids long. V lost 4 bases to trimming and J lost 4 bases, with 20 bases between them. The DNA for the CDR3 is TGTGCCAGCAGTGGGGGCACATACGCTAAAGGGTACAATGAGCAGTTCTTC. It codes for CASSGGTYAKGYNEQFF.

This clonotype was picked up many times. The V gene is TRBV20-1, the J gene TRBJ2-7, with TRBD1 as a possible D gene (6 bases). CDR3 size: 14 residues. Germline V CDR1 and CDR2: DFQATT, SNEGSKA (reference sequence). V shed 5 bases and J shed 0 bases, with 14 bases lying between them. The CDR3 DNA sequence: TGCAGTGCTTCGGACAGAACCTACTCCTACGAGCAGTACTTC. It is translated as CSASDRTYSYEQYF.

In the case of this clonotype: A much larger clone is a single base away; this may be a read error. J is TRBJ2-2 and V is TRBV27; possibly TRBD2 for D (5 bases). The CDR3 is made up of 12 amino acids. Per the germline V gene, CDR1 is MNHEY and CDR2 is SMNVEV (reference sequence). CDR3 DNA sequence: TGTGCCAGCAGTGCATCGACCGGGAAGCTGTTTTTT. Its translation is CASSASTGKLFF.

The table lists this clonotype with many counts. CDR3 sequence: CASRLRLAGGLDTQYF. The CDR3 nucleotides read TGTGCCAGCAGACTGCGACTAGCGGGAGGGCTAGATACGCAGTATTTT. This chain joins TRBV12-3 or TRBV12-4 and TRBJ2-3, with 14 bases aligning to TRBD2. With 6 bases clipped from V and 5 bases from J, the junction kept 7 bases outside the gene matches. The length of the CDR3 is 16 residues.

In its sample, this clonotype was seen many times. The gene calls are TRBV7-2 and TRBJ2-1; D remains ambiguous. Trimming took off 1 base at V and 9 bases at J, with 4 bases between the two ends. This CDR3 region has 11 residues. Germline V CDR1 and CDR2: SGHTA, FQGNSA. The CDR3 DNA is TGTGCCAGCAGCTTAGTGGGTGAGCAGTTCTTC. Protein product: CASSLVGEQFF.